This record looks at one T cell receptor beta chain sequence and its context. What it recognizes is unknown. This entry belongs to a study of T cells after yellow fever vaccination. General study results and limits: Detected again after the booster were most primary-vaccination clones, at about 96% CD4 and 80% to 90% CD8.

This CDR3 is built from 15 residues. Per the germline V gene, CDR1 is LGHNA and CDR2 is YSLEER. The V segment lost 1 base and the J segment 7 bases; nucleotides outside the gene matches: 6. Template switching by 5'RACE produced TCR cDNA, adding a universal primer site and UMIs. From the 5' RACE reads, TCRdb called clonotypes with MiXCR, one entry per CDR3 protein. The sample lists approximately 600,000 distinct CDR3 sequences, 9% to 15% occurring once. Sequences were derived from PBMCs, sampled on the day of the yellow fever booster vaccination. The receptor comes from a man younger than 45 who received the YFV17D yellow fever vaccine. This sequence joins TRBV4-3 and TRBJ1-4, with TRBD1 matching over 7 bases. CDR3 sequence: CASSQGQGGGEKLFF. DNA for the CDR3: TGCGCCAGCAGCCAAGGACAGGGAGGAGGTGAAAAACTGTTTTTT.